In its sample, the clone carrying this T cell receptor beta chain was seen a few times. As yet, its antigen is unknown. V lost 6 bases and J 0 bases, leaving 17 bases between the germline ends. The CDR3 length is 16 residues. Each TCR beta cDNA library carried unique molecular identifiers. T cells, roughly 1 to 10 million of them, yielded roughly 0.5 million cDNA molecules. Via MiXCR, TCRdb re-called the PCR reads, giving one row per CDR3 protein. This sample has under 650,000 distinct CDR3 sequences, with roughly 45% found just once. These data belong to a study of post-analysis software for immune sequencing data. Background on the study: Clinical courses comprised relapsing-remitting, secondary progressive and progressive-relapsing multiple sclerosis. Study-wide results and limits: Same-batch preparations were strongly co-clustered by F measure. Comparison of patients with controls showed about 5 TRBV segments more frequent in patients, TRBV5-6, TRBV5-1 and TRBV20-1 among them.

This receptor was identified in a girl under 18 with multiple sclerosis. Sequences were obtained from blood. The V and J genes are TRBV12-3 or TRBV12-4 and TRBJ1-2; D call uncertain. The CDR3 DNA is TGTGCCAGCAGCTCTAGCGTGGGCGCCCCTAACTATGGCTACACCTTC. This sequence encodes CASSSSVGAPNYGYTF.